These 30 T cell receptor beta chains came from one sample sequenced in a study of T-cell memory formation after mild COVID-19 listed by TCRdb under 2021. Libraries were made using 5' RACE. TCRdb names Illumina NovaSeq 6000 as the instrument used. TCRdb trimmed the raw reads at Q25, called clones with MiXCR and kept productive beta chains. Under each unique CDR3 protein, matching rows form one entry showing the most common genes and DNA. The sample contains roughly 350,000 distinct CDR3 sequences, approximately 14% of them found a single time. The ten largest make up about 24% of the sample. The specimen was PBMCs or a T cell subset sorted from them (not recorded which). These receptors were collected from a man between 18 and 29 years old who had mild COVID-19 (a few samples of this study predate the infection). The sample titles of this study are shuffled in the database, so cell type and time point are left out; the donor was told from shared clones.

This clonotype was detected ten times or more. The V gene is TRBV10-3, the J gene TRBJ2-2, with D possibly being TRBD1 (6 bases). The germline CDR1 and CDR2 sequences are ENHRY and SYGVKD. Trimming took off 0 bases at V and 3 bases at J, with 26 bases between the two ends. CDR3 length: 21 residues. CDR3 bases: TGTGCCATCAGTGAGTCTACCCCGGGACAAGGAGCCCTTCTGTACACCGGGGAGCTGTTTTTT. This gives the protein CAISESTPGQGALLYTGELFF.

The chain employs TRBV19 and TRBJ2-1, with TRBD1 identical over 7 bases. V lost 6 bases to trimming and J lost 4 bases; unmatched junction nucleotides: 9. This CDR3 contains 15 residues. Germline V CDR1 and CDR2: LNHDA, SQIVND (reference sequence). CDR3 DNA: TGTGCCAGTAGAGAGCAGGGACAGCATTACAATGAGCAGTTCTTC. It encodes CASREQGQHYNEQFF.

This clonotype occurred a few times. The chain recombines TRBV15 with TRBJ2-1; D unclear. The CDR3 spans 16 residues. Germline V gives CDR1 LNHNV, CDR2 YYDKDF (reference sequence). V lost 1 base and J 0 bases, leaving 10 bases between the germline ends. The CDR3 region has the DNA TGTGCCACCAGCAGAGTCCAGCAGAGCTCCTACAATGAGCAGTTCTTC. Translated: CATSRVQQSSYNEQFF.

The sample holds a few counts of this clonotype. The chain is built from TRBV4-3 and TRBJ2-1, with 10 positions matching TRBD2. CDR3 length: 16 amino acids. V dropped 0 bases and J dropped 10; count of bases not matched to a gene: 9. CDR1 LGHNA and CDR2 YSLEER come from the germline V gene. CDR3 residues: CASSQDWGAGGQEQFF. CDR3 nucleotides: TGCGCCAGCAGCCAAGATTGGGGAGCGGGGGGGCAGGAGCAGTTCTTC.

The table lists this clonotype with a few counts. The chain employs TRBV4-3 and TRBJ1-1, with D hard to call. Per the germline V gene, CDR1 is LGHNA and CDR2 is YSLEER. There are 13 residues in the CDR3. V was cut by 3 bases and J by 8 bases, with 13 bases left in between. CDR3 in DNA: TGCGCCAGCAGCCATCCTGGATCAACCGAAGCTTTCTTT. Protein sequence: CASSHPGSTEAFF.

The gene calls are TRBV20-1 and TRBJ1-1; D unclear. This CDR3 has 13 residues. Germline CDR1 reads DFQATT; CDR2 reads SNEGSKA (reference sequence). Trimming left V 0 bases short and J 3 bases short, with 8 bases between. The CDR3 sequence: CSARDNTYTEAFF. CDR3 DNA sequence: TGCAGTGCTAGAGATAACACCTACACTGAAGCTTTCTTT.

This clonotype has a count of ten or more. This sequence joins TRBV27 and TRBJ1-1; 7 nucleotides match TRBD1. Trimming took 6 bases from V and 1 from J; bases not matched to a gene: 11. The length of the CDR3 is 16 residues. Germline V gives CDR1 MNHEY, CDR2 SMNVEV (reference sequence). The CDR3 sequence is CASSPARRDRNTEAFF. The CDR3 DNA follows: TGTGCCAGCAGCCCCGCCCGCCGGGACAGGAACACTGAAGCTTTCTTT.

CDR3: CASRTVETQYF. As DNA, the CDR3 is TGTGCCAGCAGGACAGTGGAGACCCAGTACTTC. The chain employs TRBV12-3 or TRBV12-4 and TRBJ2-5, with D possibly TRBD1 on 5 matching bases. V dropped 6 bases and J dropped 5 bases, with 7 bases sitting between them. CDR3 size: 11 residues.

The chain carries TRBV6-1 and TRBJ1-1, with no clear D. Germline V lookup: CDR1 MNHNS, CDR2 SASEGT. The CDR3 totals 12 residues. Between the trimmed V and J ends, which lost 4 bases and 6 bases, there was a span of 9 bases. The CDR3 coding sequence is TGTGCCAGCAGTGGTGGGGTCCCTGAAGCTTTCTTT. This translates into CASSGGVPEAFF.

The CDR3 here is CASSPSGGRYTGELFF. Written as DNA, the CDR3 is TGTGCCAGCAGTCCCTCGGGAGGCAGGTACACCGGGGAGCTGTTTTTT. The chain couples TRBV27 to TRBJ2-2, with 7 bases identical to TRBD2. CDR1 is MNHEY and CDR2 is SMNVEV in the germline V gene (reference sequence). V lost 5 bases, J lost 3 bases, and 9 bases stayed unmatched. CDR3 size: 16 residues.

The chain is built from TRBV12-3 or TRBV12-4 and TRBJ2-3; D is perhaps TRBD2 (6 bases). The CDR3 runs 19 residues. The V end was cut by 0 bases, the J end by 0 bases, with 19 bases between. The CDR3 loop reads CASSLARSWRGASTDTQYF. As DNA, the CDR3 is TGTGCCAGCAGTTTAGCGCGGTCGTGGCGGGGTGCTAGCACAGATACGCAGTATTTT.

The chain uses TRBV10-3 and TRBJ2-2; the match to TRBD1 covers 7 bases. The CDR3 consists of 14 residues. Trimming removed 5 bases from V and 5 bases from J; junction bases left unmatched: 5. Germline lookup yields CDR1 ENHRY and CDR2 SYGVKD. As DNA, the CDR3 is TGTGCCATCAGTCGGGACAGTCTTACCGGGGAGCTGTTTTTT. Amino acids: CAISRDSLTGELFF.

V gene TRBV7-9 combines with J gene TRBJ1-2; tentative D call: TRBD1 (6 bases). Germline-derived CDR1 and CDR2 are SEHNR and FQNEAQ (reference sequence). This CDR3 spans 16 amino acids. The V gene lost 4 bases and the J gene lost 3 bases, with 18 bases spanning the gap. CDR3 sequence (DNA): TGTGCCAGCAGCTCGAGGGGGGCAGGTTTTGACTATGGCTACACCTTC. Residues: CASSSRGAGFDYGYTF. The full variable domain, in which reference TRBV7-9 and TRBJ1-2 provide the parts outside the CDR3, is DTGVSQNPRHKITKRGQNVTFRCDPISEHNRLYWYRQTLGQGPEFLTYFQNEAQLEKSRLLSDRFSAERPKGSFSTLEIQRTEQGDSAMYLCASSSRGAGFDYGYTFGSGTRLTVV.

The genes are TRBV7-9 and TRBJ1-1; TRBD1 might be the D (6 bases). Trimming left V 5 bases short and J 5 bases short, with 12 bases between. The CDR3 loop spans 13 amino acids. Germline assignment: CDR1 SEHNR and CDR2 FQNEAQ (reference sequence). CDR3 protein: CASSDHRATEAFF. The CDR3 region has the DNA TGTGCCAGCAGCGACCACAGGGCTACTGAAGCTTTCTTT.

This clonotype occurred many times. This chain connects TRBV7-2 to TRBJ2-7; D ambiguous. Germline assignment: CDR1 SGHTA and CDR2 FQGNSA. The CDR3 has 13 residues. The CDR3, as DNA: TGTGCCAGCAGACCCGCCAGTTCCCCGGGTTTGCACGTC. Amino acids: CASRPASSPGLHV.

The CDR3, as DNA: TGTGCCAGCAGCCACCCTCGAGTAGGAAACACAGATACGCAGTATTTT. It codes for CASSHPRVGNTDTQYF. The chain couples TRBV7-9 to TRBJ2-3; no clear D. Trimming stripped 5 bases from V and 2 bases from J, with 17 bases between. Germline CDR1 SEHNR, CDR2 FQNEAQ (reference sequence). The CDR3 spans 16 residues.

This clonotype occurred a few times. The chain employs TRBV9 and TRBJ2-5; D tentatively reads TRBD1 or TRBD2 (7 bases each). Trimming pared 0 bases from V and 5 bases from J, leaving 14 bases between. The CDR3 is 15 residues long. Germline V gene lookup returns CDR1 SGDLS and CDR2 YYNGEE. This CDR3 reads CASSVEGRGPETQYF. DNA of the CDR3: TGTGCCAGCAGCGTAGAGGGGAGGGGGCCTGAGACCCAGTACTTC.

V and J are TRBV10-3 and TRBJ1-1; D not resolved. Between the trimmed V and J ends, which lost 9 bases and 8 bases, there was a span of 16 bases. The CDR3 runs to 12 residues. The germline V gene encodes CDR1 ENHRY and CDR2 SYGVKD. DNA for the CDR3: TGTGCCATTTCGGGGTTTGCTGGGGAAGCTTTCTTT. The encoded protein is CAISGFAGEAFF.

This clonotype has at least ten counts. The chain has TRBV5-1 and TRBJ2-2, with 11 bases fitting TRBD2. The V gene end was trimmed by 0 bases and the J gene end by 2 bases; junction bases not matched to a gene: 0. Per the germline V gene, CDR1 is SGHRS and CDR2 is YFSETQ. CDR3 length: 16 residues. The DNA of the CDR3 is TGCGCCAGCAGCTTGGGACTAGCGGGAAACACCGGGGAGCTGTTTTTT. Its protein is CASSLGLAGNTGELFF.

The chain links TRBV12-3 or TRBV12-4 to TRBJ2-1, with 7 bases that match TRBD1. The CDR3 sequence is 13 residues long. Trimming cost V 10 bases and J 0 bases; bases outside gene matches: 3. CDR3 sequence reads: CATWTGSYNEQFF. CDR3 bases: TGTGCCACCTGGACAGGCTCCTACAATGAGCAGTTCTTC.

The rearrangement joins TRBV6-5 to TRBJ1-6; D remains ambiguous. Germline V CDR1 and CDR2: MNHEY, SVGAGI. CDR3 length: 18 amino acids. Trimming took 0 bases from V and 0 from J, leaving 12 bases between them. The CDR3 loop reads CASSYSGVGDSYNSPLHF. In DNA form, the CDR3 reads TGTGCCAGCAGTTACTCCGGGGTCGGGGACTCCTATAATTCACCCCTCCACTTT.

This clonotype has just a few counts. V gene TRBV6-5 combines with J gene TRBJ2-3; 9 nucleotides agree with TRBD2. Germline V gene sequence: CDR1 MNHEY, CDR2 SVGAGI. This CDR3 comprises 15 residues. J was trimmed by 2 bases and V by 1 base; bases with no gene match: 1. The CDR3 region has the DNA TGTGCCAGCAGTTACTTAGCGGGAGTCACAGATACGCAGTATTTT. This gives the protein CASSYLAGVTDTQYF.

The rearrangement links TRBV4-3 to TRBJ2-2, with TRBD2 matching over 10 bases. This CDR3 comprises 18 residues. V lost 1 base, J lost 1 base, and 6 bases stayed unmatched. Germline V gene sequence: CDR1 LGHNA, CDR2 YSLEER. The CDR3 DNA sequence: TGCGCCAGCAGCCAAGGAGCTAGCGGGGGAATGAACACCGGGGAGCTGTTTTTT. This sequence encodes CASSQGASGGMNTGELFF.

This chain joins TRBV12-3 or TRBV12-4 and TRBJ1-1, with D possibly being TRBD1 (6 bases). The CDR3 contains 13 residues. Deletions cut 8 bases from V and 6 bases from J, with 16 bases between. The CDR3 here is CASQDSGVPEAFF. The CDR3 DNA is TGTGCCAGCCAGGACAGCGGGGTTCCTGAAGCTTTCTTT.

This clonotype was seen a handful of times. This sequence joins TRBV11-2 and TRBJ2-7; D uncertain. The CDR3 sequence is 11 residues long. V shed 6 bases and J shed 7 bases, with 10 bases lying between them. Germline CDR1 SGHAT, CDR2 FQNNGV. For the CDR3, the DNA is TGTGCCAGCAGACCCGATCAGGAGCAGTACGTC. It specifies CASRPDQEQYV.

This clonotype showed up just a few times. The chain couples TRBV6-2 or TRBV6-3 to TRBJ2-3; D unclear. Trimming shortened V by 0 bases and J by 5 bases, and 9 bases separated the two germline ends. CDR3 length: 14 amino acids. Germline V gene lookup returns CDR1 MNHEY and CDR2 SVGEGT. The CDR3 loop is CASSYSSSGDTQYF. CDR3 sequence (DNA): TGTGCCAGCAGTTACTCTTCCTCCGGAGATACGCAGTATTTT.

This clonotype was recorded a few times. The V gene is TRBV6-6, the J gene TRBJ2-1; 9 bases map to TRBD2. The CDR3 has 15 amino acids. Germline V lookup: CDR1 MNHNY, CDR2 SVGAGI (reference sequence). V was clipped by 8 bases and J by 0 bases; unmatched bases: 5. The CDR3 nucleotides are TGTGCCAGCGGTAGCGGGGGTGTCTCCTACAATGAGCAGTTCTTC. Its protein is CASGSGGVSYNEQFF.

This clonotype was counted a few times. The rearrangement uses TRBV28 and TRBJ2-2, with D possibly being TRBD2 (6 bases). Germline lookup yields CDR1 MDHEN and CDR2 SYDVKM. The germline V and J ends were trimmed by 5 bases and 7 bases, with 14 bases remaining between them. The CDR3 contains 14 residues. The DNA of the CDR3 is TGTGCCAGCAGTCCGGCGGGGTGGGTCGGGGAGCTGTTTTTT. Residues: CASSPAGWVGELFF.

The gene calls are TRBV5-1 and TRBJ2-2; 8 bases line up with TRBD2. In germline, CDR1 is SGHRS, CDR2 YFSETQ. This CDR3 spans 15 amino acids. Trimming cost V 5 bases and J 4 bases; bases outside gene matches: 7. CDR3 in DNA: TGCGCCAGCAGTTTGAGCGGGGGACCCACCGGGGAGCTGTTTTTT. This codes for CASSLSGGPTGELFF.

A few counts support this clonotype. The chain links TRBV27 to TRBJ2-3; D possibly corresponds to TRBD2 (5 bases). The ends were cut back, 1 base at V and 6 bases at J, with 14 bases in the middle. This CDR3 is built from 15 residues. CDR1 MNHEY and CDR2 SMNVEV come from the germline V gene (reference sequence). In nucleotides, the CDR3 is TGTGCCAGCAGTTTATTTTCTAGCATTGGGGATACGCAGTATTTT. It codes for CASSLFSSIGDTQYF.